Each of the 20 T cell receptor beta chains below was sequenced from the same sample in a study of CD8+CD57+ T cells in acquired aplastic anemia. Patients chosen for sequencing had shown CD8+CD57+ cell expansion by flow cytometry. TCR beta VDJ and CDR3 profiling used genomic DNA as template. Each CDR3 protein is one row after TCRdb ran MiXCR on the reads. The table lists 150,000 to 200,000 distinct CDR3 sequences, around 48% of them singletons, with roughly 1.2% in the top ten. The sequenced material came from sorted CD4+, CD8+, or CD8+CD57+ T cells (not recorded which) from PBMCs. These receptors came from a human donor with aplastic anemia.

The CDR3 region has the DNA TGTGCCAGCAGCTTAGGGATCTGGACTAGCGACCTCCAAGAGACCCAGTACTTC. Translation gives CASSLGIWTSDLQETQYF. The genes are TRBV7-8 and TRBJ2-5, with 9 bases fitting TRBD2. V gave up 1 base and J gave up 1 base; unmatched junction bases: 10. Germline V gene lookup returns CDR1 SGHVS and CDR2 FQNEAQ. CDR3 length: 18 residues.

Turning to this clonotype: The junction departs from germline at one end; a sequencing error may be responsible. This chain links TRBV10-3 with TRBJ2-4; 9 positions match TRBD2. The germline V gene encodes CDR1 ENHRY and CDR2 SYGVKD. The CDR3 extends over 15 amino acids. CDR3 residues: CASSQRGVAKNVQYF. CDR3 bases: TGTGCCAGTAGTCAGCGGGGGGTAGCCAAAAACGTTCAGTACTTC.

This clonotype was picked up a small number of times. This chain joins TRBV2 and TRBJ2-1, with a weak D call TRBD1 (6 bases). From germline, CDR1 is SNHLY and CDR2 FYNNEI. The CDR3 contains 13 residues. Trimming pared 2 bases from V and 12 bases from J, leaving 14 bases between. DNA of the CDR3: TGTGCCAGCAGTGAATTTATGACCAGGGGGCAGTTCTTC. It is translated as CASSEFMTRGQFF.

This clonotype was counted many times. CDR3 loop: CASSETMNTEAFF. The DNA for the CDR3 is TGCGCCAGCAGCGAGACTATGAACACTGAAGCTTTCTTT. The V call is TRBV5-1, the J call TRBJ1-1; D call uncertain. The CDR3 is made up of 13 amino acids. Germline values: CDR1 SGHRS, CDR2 YFSETQ. With 4 bases removed from V and 0 bases from J, the gap between germline ends came to 7 bases.

This clonotype was detected only a few times. J is TRBJ2-3 and V is TRBV11-1, with 15 positions matching TRBD2. Unmatched junction bases numbered 12, after V lost 5 bases and J lost 3 bases. CDR3 size: 19 residues. Germline lookup yields CDR1 SGHAT and CDR2 FQDESV (reference sequence). CDR3 loop: CASSVTGLAGGLGTDTQYF. CDR3 nucleotides: TGTGCCAGCAGCGTAACCGGACTAGCGGGGGGGCTCGGGACAGATACGCAGTATTTT. The whole variable domain, remainder taken from reference TRBV11-1 and TRBJ2-3, is EAEVAQSPRYKITEKSQAVAFWCDPISGHATLYWYRQILGQGPELLVQFQDESVVDDSQLPKDRFSAERLKGVDSTLKIQPAELGDSAMYLCASSVTGLAGGLGTDTQYFGPGTRLTVL.

With regard to this clonotype: A much larger clone differs from this one at a single base, so this may be a read error. The gene calls are TRBV11-1 and TRBJ2-1; a weak D match, TRBD2 (7 bases). This CDR3 is 18 amino acids long. CDR1 is SGHAT and CDR2 is FQDESV in the germline V gene (reference sequence). CDR3 amino acids: CAGSLGRGASSSYNEQFF. In nucleotides, the CDR3 is TGTGCCGGCAGCTTAGGACGGGGGGCGTCATCTTCCTACAATGAGCAGTTCTTC.

This clonotype was seen repeatedly, ten times or more. This sequence joins TRBV19 and TRBJ2-1; no firm D call. Germline loops: CDR1 LNHDA, CDR2 SQIVND (reference sequence). The CDR3 extends over 12 amino acids. V was pared by 6 bases and J by 5 bases, with 8 bases between. The CDR3 region has the DNA TGTGCCAGTAGGGGCAGGAACAATGAGCAGTTCTTC. Protein sequence: CASRGRNNEQFF. The full variable domain, with the rest looked up from reference TRBV19 and TRBJ2-1, is DGGITQSPKYLFRKEGQNVTLSCEQNLNHDAMYWYRQDPGQGLRLIYYSQIVNDFQKGDIAEGYSVSREKKESFPLTVTSAQKNPTAFYLCASRGRNNEQFFGPGTRLTVL.

Ten or more counts support this clonotype. J is TRBJ2-2 and V is TRBV24-1; D tentatively fits TRBD1 or TRBD2 (6 bases each). Germline V gene data show CDR1 as KGHDR and CDR2 as SFDVKD. V dropped 5 bases and J dropped 6 bases, with 12 bases sitting between them. The CDR3 loop spans 14 amino acids. Here the CDR3 DNA reads TGTGCCACCAGTGTACAGGGACTGGCCGGGGAGCTGTTTTTT. Translation gives CATSVQGLAGELFF.

This clonotype was recorded only once. A read error may explain this, as a much larger clone is one base away. The rearrangement joins TRBV5-1 to TRBJ2-3, with 9 nucleotides matching TRBD2. V shed 0 bases and J 5 bases; nucleotides not matched to a gene: 10. The germline CDR1 and CDR2 sequences are SGHRS and YFSETQ. The CDR3 is made up of 17 amino acids. This CDR3 reads CASSLGGARGGLDTQYF. The DNA for the CDR3 is TGCGCCAGCAGCTTGGGTGGGGCGCGGGGGGGCTTAGATACGCAGTATTTT.

In the case of this clonotype: The junction departs from the called germline gene at one end, perhaps through a read error. The CDR3 nucleotides read TGTGGCAGCAGTTACCAGGGGGGGGGATTCACAGATACGCAGTATTTT. This translates into CGSSYQGGGFTDTQYF. V and J are TRBV6-5 and TRBJ2-3; tentatively, D is TRBD1 or TRBD2 (7 bases each). The CDR3 length is 16 residues. Germline V gene data show CDR1 as MNHEY and CDR2 as SVGAGI.

V and J are TRBV7-8 and TRBJ2-2; D call uncertain. Per germline, CDR1 SGHVS and CDR2 FQNEAQ. This CDR3 is 11 amino acids long. Trimming left V 4 bases short and J 6 bases short, with 3 bases between. CDR3 coding DNA: TGTGCCAGCAGCTCCCCCGGGGAGCTGTTTTTT. This codes for CASSSPGELFF.

This clonotype has only a few counts. The rearrangement uses TRBV10-3 and TRBJ2-3; 11 nucleotides agree with TRBD2. The CDR3 length is 16 residues. V dropped 0 bases and J dropped 6; count of bases not matched to a gene: 5. The germline V gene encodes CDR1 ENHRY and CDR2 SYGVKD. The CDR3 region is CAISESTGLADDTQYF. The CDR3 DNA is TGTGCCATCAGTGAGTCAACGGGACTAGCGGATGATACGCAGTATTTT.

V usage is TRBV19 and J usage is TRBJ1-5, with a tentative D call TRBD1 (5 bases). CDR1 and CDR2 (germline): LNHDA, SQIVND (reference sequence). The CDR3 spans 15 residues. V lost 2 bases and J lost 5, with 13 bases in between. CDR3 coding DNA: TGTGCCAGTAGTATATCTCTCGACAGCTATCAGCCCCAGCATTTT. It translates to CASSISLDSYQPQHF.

This chain uses TRBV12-3 or TRBV12-4 with TRBJ2-2; possible D gene TRBD1, 5 bases. CDR3 length: 13 amino acids. V shed 7 bases and J shed 0 bases, with 6 bases lying between them. CDR3 sequence: CASTDTNTGELFF. In DNA, the CDR3 is TGTGCCAGCACGGACACGAACACCGGGGAGCTGTTTTTT.

This clonotype was counted many times. The V and J genes are TRBV11-1 and TRBJ1-4; 7 bases match TRBD1. Germline V gene sequence: CDR1 SGHAT, CDR2 FQDESV (reference sequence). The ends lost 8 bases at V and 7 bases at J; junction bases unmatched: 7. The CDR3 extends over 13 amino acids. The CDR3 DNA reads TGTGCCAGCCGGGACAGTGCGAGTGAAAAACTGTTTTTT. It translates to CASRDSASEKLFF.

As DNA, the CDR3 is TGTGCCAGCAGCCCCCCTTTGGGGTCGTACGAGCAGTACTTC. It codes for CASSPPLGSYEQYF. This chain links TRBV2 with TRBJ2-7, with D uncertain. The germline gives CDR1 SNHLY, CDR2 FYNNEI. With 6 bases removed from V and 4 bases from J, the gap between germline ends came to 16 bases. The CDR3 is 14 amino acids.

The rearrangement uses TRBV29-1 and TRBJ2-2; TRBD2 agrees at 7 bases. J lost 5 bases, V lost 3 bases, and 3 bases had no gene match. CDR1 is SQVTM and CDR2 is ANQGSEA in the germline V gene. There are 13 residues in the CDR3. The CDR3 nucleotides are TGCAGCGTTGATTGGCGGGGGACCGGGGAGCTGTTTTTT. Translated, it gives CSVDWRGTGELFF.

The J gene is TRBJ1-5, the V gene TRBV6-5; TRBD1 might be the D (6 bases). Germline V lookup: CDR1 MNHEY, CDR2 SVGAGI. This CDR3 comprises 14 residues. V was trimmed by 8 bases and J by 4 bases, leaving 15 bases between them. CDR3 in DNA: TGTGCCAGCGGTTTAGGACAGTTTAATCAGCCCCAGCATTTT. It translates to CASGLGQFNQPQHF.

The chain is built from TRBV9 and TRBJ2-5; TRBD2 matches 7 bases. CDR1 and CDR2 (germline): SGDLS, YYNGEE. Unmatched junction bases numbered 11, after V lost 4 bases and J lost 5 bases. This CDR3 is 15 amino acids long. CDR3 protein: CASSPGGGLGETQYF. CDR3 DNA: TGTGCCAGCAGCCCGGGGGGAGGGTTGGGGGAGACCCAGTACTTC.

This clonotype was seen repeatedly, ten times or more. The rearrangement joins TRBV7-2 to TRBJ2-4; D may be TRBD1 or TRBD2 (5 bases each). CDR1 is SGHTA, CDR2 FQGNSA, per germline. Trimming left V 0 bases short and J 6 bases short, with 12 bases between. The CDR3 has 15 amino acids. DNA of the CDR3: TGTGCCAGCAGCTTAGCGGGCACAGGACTAAACATTCAGTACTTC. Translating it yields CASSLAGTGLNIQYF. The whole variable domain, filled in from reference TRBV7-2 and TRBJ2-4, reads GAGVSQSPSNKVTEKGKDVELRCDPISGHTALYWYRQSLGQGLEFLIYFQGNSAPDKSGLPSDRFSAERTGGSVSTLTIQRTQQEDSAVYLCASSLAGTGLNIQYFGAGTRLSVL.